These 25 T cell receptor beta chains were all obtained from the same sample, sequenced in a study of cytomegalovirus exposure and HLA in healthy donors. The PCR ran on 60 Vbeta and 13 Jbeta primers. The method was immunoSEQ multiplex PCR; TCRdb's version includes in-frame clones alone and lacks a portion of them. The profile shows more than 100,000 clones, 87% of them singletons. Specimen: PBMCs. The receptors shown here come from a woman aged 25-40 years in good health and CMV-seronegative.

This chain links TRBV27 with TRBJ1-2, with 9 bases lining up with TRBD1. The V segment lost 2 bases and the J segment 6 bases; nucleotides outside the gene matches: 7. The germline V gene encodes CDR1 MNHEY and CDR2 SMNVEV (reference sequence). The CDR3 contains 15 residues. In nucleotides, the CDR3 is TGTGCCAGCAGTTTAGACGACAGGGGGTGGGATGGCTACACCTTC. It is translated as CASSLDDRGWDGYTF.

DNA of the CDR3: TGTGCCAGCAGCCAAATACAGGGAGTAGAGCAGTTCTTC. Its protein is CASSQIQGVEQFF. This chain uses TRBV4-2 with TRBJ2-1, with TRBD1 as a possible D gene (6 bases). Germline CDR1 LGHNA, CDR2 YNFKEQ. The CDR3 consists of 13 residues. V lost 2 bases, J lost 10 bases, and 12 bases lay in between.

This clone has just one count. DNA for the CDR3: TGCGCCAGCAGCCAGGCGCCCACAGGGGGCTACGAGCAGTACTTC. The encoded protein is CASSQAPTGGYEQYF. The chain uses TRBV4-1 and TRBJ2-7; the match to TRBD1 covers 8 bases. V was pared by 3 bases and J by 3 bases, with 7 bases of the junction left unmatched. The CDR3 has 15 amino acids. Germline V gene lookup returns CDR1 MGHRA and CDR2 YSYEKL.

The chain joins TRBV11-3 to TRBJ2-2, with D possibly TRBD1 on 7 matching bases. From germline, CDR1 is SGHNT and CDR2 YENEEA. This CDR3 is 18 amino acids long. V was cut by 0 bases and J by 1 base, with 15 bases left in between. Here the CDR3 DNA reads TGTGCCAGCAGCTTAGATCAGGGGGGTACAATGAACACCGGGGAGCTGTTTTTT. Translation: CASSLDQGGTMNTGELFF.

Only one count was recorded for this clone. This chain joins TRBV4-3 and TRBJ2-3, with 9 bases fitting TRBD2. CDR3 size: 16 residues. Germline trimming cut 0 bases from V and 4 bases from J; bases unmatched to any gene: 5. The V gene's germline CDR1 is LGHNA and CDR2 YSLEER. The CDR3 region has the DNA TGCGCCAGCAGCCAAGATCTGGCGGGGGGGGCAGATACGCAGTATTTT. Translated, it gives CASSQDLAGGADTQYF.

This clone was detected only a few times. The J gene is TRBJ1-4, the V gene TRBV5-1; D remains ambiguous. The CDR3 contains 15 residues. Germline loops: CDR1 SGHRS, CDR2 YFSETQ. V was cut by 0 bases and J by 5 bases, with 11 bases left in between. CDR3 sequence reads: CASSLGSQTNEKLFF. CDR3 DNA sequence: TGCGCCAGCAGCTTGGGCTCACAGACAAATGAAAAACTGTTTTTT.

The chain is built from TRBV7-2 and TRBJ1-2, with TRBD1 matching over 8 bases. CDR1 is SGHTA and CDR2 is FQGNSA in the germline V gene. CDR3 length equals 14 residues. V dropped 1 base and J dropped 12; count of bases not matched to a gene: 10. The CDR3, as DNA: TGTGCCAGCAGCTTAGGACAGGGGCCCTCTACGGACACCTTC. It translates to CASSLGQGPSTDTF.

V usage is TRBV10-3 and J usage is TRBJ2-1; TRBD1 aligns across 9 bases. The CDR3 sequence is 16 residues long. J was trimmed by 5 bases and V by 4 bases; bases with no gene match: 9. Germline loops: CDR1 ENHRY, CDR2 SYGVKD. CDR3 in amino acids: CAISAPQGAADNEQFF. CDR3 nucleotides: TGTGCCATCAGTGCCCCACAGGGGGCGGCCGACAATGAGCAGTTCTTC.

On this clone: With a much larger clone just one base away, this may be a read error. The J gene is TRBJ2-7, the V gene TRBV4-1, with TRBD1 as a possible D gene (7 bases). V shed 0 bases and J shed 2 bases, with 11 bases lying between them. Germline V gives CDR1 MGHRA, CDR2 YSYEKL. The CDR3 totals 15 residues. Here the CDR3 reads CASSQDQGGPYEQYF. The CDR3 DNA reads TGCGCCAGCAGCCAAGATCAGGGGGGCCCCTACGAGCAGTACTTC.

The chain links TRBV7-2 to TRBJ2-7; the D is unclear. The V gene's germline CDR1 is SGHTA and CDR2 FQGNSA. The V end was cut by 5 bases, the J end by 2 bases, with 13 bases between. The CDR3 is 14 residues long. CDR3 residues: CASSTRLGTYEQYF. In DNA form, the CDR3 reads TGTGCCAGCAGCACCCGACTGGGTACCTACGAGCAGTACTTC.

CDR3 sequence reads: CASSPGQGYPHEQYF. The CDR3 region has the DNA TGTGCCAGCAGCCCCGGACAGGGTTATCCCCACGAGCAGTACTTC. The chain links TRBV5-8 to TRBJ2-7; the match to TRBD1 covers 8 bases. The germline V gene has CDR1 SGHTS and CDR2 YDEGEE. There are 15 residues in the CDR3. V lost 4 bases and J lost 5; bases outside the gene matches: 11.

Only one count was recorded for this clone. Germline is not matched at one junction end, which may reflect a read error. The chain employs TRBV28 and TRBJ2-7, with TRBD2 matching 7 bases. Germline CDR1 is MDHEN and CDR2 is SYDVKM. This CDR3 has 14 amino acids. The CDR3 nucleotides read TGTGCCAGCAGTTCTGCGGGAGCCCGCTACGAGCGGTACTTC. It is translated as CASSSAGARYERYF. The variable domain in full, completed from reference TRBV28 and TRBJ2-7, reads DVKVTQSSRYLVKRTGEKVFLECVQDMDHENMFWYRQDPGLGLRLIYFSYDVKMKEKGDIPEGYSVSREKKERFSLILESASTNQTSMYLCASSSAGARYERYFGPGTRLTVT.

The chain uses TRBV19 and TRBJ1-1, with a weak D call TRBD1 (5 bases). This CDR3 region has 14 residues. Trimming took off 4 bases at V and 4 bases at J, with 13 bases between the two ends. Germline V lookup: CDR1 LNHDA, CDR2 SQIVND (reference sequence). CDR3 bases: TGTGCCAGTAGTACTGGCCAGGGAGGCACTGAAGCTTTCTTT. Protein product: CASSTGQGGTEAFF.

This chain links TRBV28 with TRBJ1-2; D not certain. The length of the CDR3 is 17 residues. Per the germline V gene, CDR1 is MDHEN and CDR2 is SYDVKM. V was shortened by 1 base and J by 0 bases, with 15 bases between the two germline ends. CDR3 nucleotides: TGTGCCAGCAGTTTATCCGTTTTTAGGGAGTCTAACTATGGCTACACCTTC. Translating it yields CASSLSVFRESNYGYTF.

The V call is TRBV4-3, the J call TRBJ2-1; TRBD2 matches 8 bases. This CDR3 contains 15 residues. Trimming at V came to 0 bases and at J to 7 bases, leaving 5 bases not matched to a gene. Germline V gene sequence: CDR1 LGHNA, CDR2 YSLEER. CDR3 coding DNA: TGCGCCAGCAGCCAAGAGGGGACTAGTTGGAATGAGCAGTTCTTC. This sequence encodes CASSQEGTSWNEQFF.

This chain joins TRBV4-1 and TRBJ2-7; 10 nucleotides line up with TRBD2. From germline, CDR1 is MGHRA and CDR2 YSYEKL. V was clipped by 0 bases and J by 3 bases; unmatched bases: 5. The CDR3 length is 16 residues. The CDR3 DNA reads as TGCGCCAGCAGCCAAGATGCTAGCGGGAGCTACTACGAGCAGTACTTC. This sequence encodes CASSQDASGSYYEQYF.

A word on this clone: Its ends do not fully match the called genes, so a read error is possible. CDR3 protein: CASSYSQGSYNEQFF. CDR3 DNA: TGTGCCAGCAGTTACTCCCAGGGGTCCTACAATGAGCAGTTCTTC. The chain has TRBV6-4 and TRBJ2-1; tentatively, D is TRBD1 (6 bases). In germline, CDR1 is MRHNA, CDR2 SNTAGT. The CDR3 runs 15 residues.

J is TRBJ1-5 and V is TRBV6-4; 8 bases are a match to TRBD1. CDR1 MRHNA and CDR2 SNTAGT come from the germline V gene. This CDR3 has 17 residues. The V and J ends lost 0 bases and 2 bases, in that order; junction bases with no gene match: 6. The CDR3 loop is CASSDSGRGHRNQPQHF. The CDR3 nucleotides read TGTGCCAGCAGTGACTCTGGCAGGGGGCATCGCAATCAGCCCCAGCATTTT.

The chain employs TRBV6-1 and TRBJ2-1; tentatively, D is TRBD1 (5 bases). In germline, CDR1 is MNHNS, CDR2 SASEGT. The CDR3 spans 14 residues. The V end was cut by 4 bases, the J end by 2 bases, with 9 bases between. CDR3 bases: TGTGCCAGCAGTGGATACAGGACCTACAATGAGCAGTTCTTC. Its translation is CASSGYRTYNEQFF.

The chain couples TRBV19 to TRBJ2-7; the D gene is possibly TRBD2 (5 bases). Germline CDR1 reads LNHDA; CDR2 reads SQIVND (reference sequence). This CDR3 is 13 amino acids long. Trimming stripped 2 bases from V and 3 bases from J, with 8 bases between. Written as DNA, the CDR3 is TGTGCCAGTAGTATAACGGGGTTCTACGAGCAGTACTTC. This encodes CASSITGFYEQYF.

V is TRBV7-6 and J is TRBJ2-1; 8 bases fit TRBD2. Trimming took 1 base from V and 7 from J; bases not matched to a gene: 9. Germline V lookup: CDR1 SGHVS, CDR2 FNYEAQ. The CDR3 spans 16 residues. CDR3: CASSLDFAGGHNEQFF. The CDR3 nucleotides are TGTGCCAGCAGCTTAGATTTTGCGGGGGGCCATAATGAGCAGTTCTTC.

This chain connects TRBV25-1 to TRBJ1-4; 8 nucleotides line up with TRBD1. This CDR3 spans 16 amino acids. V gave up 8 bases and J gave up 7 bases; unmatched junction bases: 15. Germline V gene data show CDR1 as MGHDK and CDR2 as SYGVNS. DNA of the CDR3: TGTGCCAGCCAATCGACCGGGACAGGACGTCGTGAAAAACTGTTTTTT. Translation gives CASQSTGTGRREKLFF.

The V call is TRBV6-1, the J call TRBJ1-1; the match to TRBD1 covers 7 bases. The CDR3 is made up of 14 amino acids. Germline V CDR1 and CDR2: MNHNS, SASEGT. The V segment lost 5 bases and the J segment 10 bases; nucleotides outside the gene matches: 13. CDR3 in DNA: TGTGCCAGCAGTCTAACTTACAGGGGAGTGGGAGCTTTCTTT. Amino acid sequence: CASSLTYRGVGAFF.

This clone was recorded once. The chain couples TRBV9 to TRBJ2-2; 10 bases fit TRBD2. Losses at the gene ends were 4 bases for V and 4 bases for J; bases not matched to a gene: 13. The germline V gene encodes CDR1 SGDLS and CDR2 YYNGEE. This CDR3 contains 18 residues. The DNA for the CDR3 is TGTGCCAGCAGCCCCCAACCGGGTCAGCGGGGGGGCACCGGGGAGCTGTTTTTT. This encodes CASSPQPGQRGGTGELFF. Full variable domain (remainder filled in from reference TRBV9 and TRBJ2-2): DSGVTQTPKHLITATGQRVTLRCSPRSGDLSVYWYQQSLDQGLQFLIQYYNGEERAKGNILERFSAQQFPDLHSELNLSSLELGDSALYFCASSPQPGQRGGTGELFFGEGSRLTVL.

This clone was detected once. This chain connects TRBV18 to TRBJ2-5; 10 positions agree with TRBD2. There are 18 residues in the CDR3. The germline V gene encodes CDR1 KGHSH and CDR2 LQKENI. V lost 1 base, J lost 4 bases, and 12 bases stayed unmatched. CDR3 nucleotide sequence: TGTGCCAGCTCACCACGTAGTAGCGGGGGGATCTCCCCAGAGACCCAGTACTTC. This sequence encodes CASSPRSSGGISPETQYF.